This TCR beta chain was sequenced in a study of beta chain features in type 1 diabetes. As every portion of the isolated RNA was reverse transcribed, the sequencing read expressed TCRB transcripts. Sequenced by immunoSEQ multiplex PCR; TCRdb stores in-frame clones only, minus some. The sample yields under 850,000 clones, 13% seen once. Study conclusions and caveats: Here, the possible influence of HLA type (on TCRB rearrangement) remained unresolved. TCRB CDR3 length was moderately but significantly reduced in all four CD4+ subsets of Type 1 diabetes patients.

This clone was counted between two and nine times. The antigen remains unidentified. The germline gives CDR1 SGDLS, CDR2 YYNGEE. The V gene lost 4 bases and the J gene lost 6 bases, with 16 bases spanning the gap. This CDR3 spans 14 amino acids. The V gene is TRBV9, the J gene TRBJ1-2; D not certain. The clonotype originates from a young man with type 1 diabetes. The sample was naive CD4+ T cells from blood. The CDR3: CASSRVESRDGYTF. As DNA, the CDR3 is TGTGCCAGCAGCCGGGTGGAAAGTCGGGATGGCTACACCTTC.